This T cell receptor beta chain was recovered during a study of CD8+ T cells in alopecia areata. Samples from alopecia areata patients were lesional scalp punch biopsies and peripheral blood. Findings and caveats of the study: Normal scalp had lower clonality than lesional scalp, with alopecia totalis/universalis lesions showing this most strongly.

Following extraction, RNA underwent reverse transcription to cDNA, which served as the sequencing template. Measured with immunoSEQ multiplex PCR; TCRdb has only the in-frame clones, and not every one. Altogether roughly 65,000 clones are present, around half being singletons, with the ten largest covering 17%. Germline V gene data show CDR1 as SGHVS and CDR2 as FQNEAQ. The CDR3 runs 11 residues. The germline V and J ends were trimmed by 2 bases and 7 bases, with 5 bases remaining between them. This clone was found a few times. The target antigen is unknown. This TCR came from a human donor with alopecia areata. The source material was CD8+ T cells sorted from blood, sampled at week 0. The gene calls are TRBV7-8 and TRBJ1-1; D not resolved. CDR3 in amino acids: CASSLTGEAFF. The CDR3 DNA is TGTGCCAGCAGCTTAACCGGTGAAGCTTTCTTT.